This entry describes one T cell receptor (beta chain). V lost 3 bases to trimming and J lost 1 base, with 14 bases between them. CDR3 size: 15 residues. Germline assignment: CDR1 GTSNPN and CDR2 SVGIG (reference sequence). The data originate from a study of long-term antiretroviral therapy in people with HIV. Survey-level resolution applied to immunoSEQ assay v3.0. Clones were sequenced by immunoSEQ multiplex PCR, and TCRdb holds only the in-frame ones, with some missing. The table has 44,000 or so clones, 90% to 95% seen once. This sequence originates from a woman between 50 and 59 years old with HIV. Specimen: unsorted PBMCs, collected 3.7 years after starting antiretroviral therapy. This rearrangement joins TRBV30 to TRBJ2-3; D tentatively reads TRBD1 or TRBD2 (5 bases each). For the CDR3, the DNA is TGTGCCTGGAGCCGGGGCAAGGGGCGCACAGATACGCAGTATTTT. Translating it yields CAWSRGKGRTDTQYF.